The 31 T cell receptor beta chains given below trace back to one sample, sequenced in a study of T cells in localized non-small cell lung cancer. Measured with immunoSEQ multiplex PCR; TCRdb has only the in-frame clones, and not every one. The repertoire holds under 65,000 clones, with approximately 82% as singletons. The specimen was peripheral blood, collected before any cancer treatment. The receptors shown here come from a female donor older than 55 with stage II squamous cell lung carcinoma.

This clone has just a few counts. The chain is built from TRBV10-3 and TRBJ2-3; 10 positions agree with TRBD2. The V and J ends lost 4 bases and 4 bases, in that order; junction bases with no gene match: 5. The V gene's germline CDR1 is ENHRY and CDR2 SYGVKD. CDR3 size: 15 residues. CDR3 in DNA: TGTGCCATCAGTGGGGCCAGCGGGGGGGCAGATACGCAGTATTTT. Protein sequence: CAISGASGGADTQYF.

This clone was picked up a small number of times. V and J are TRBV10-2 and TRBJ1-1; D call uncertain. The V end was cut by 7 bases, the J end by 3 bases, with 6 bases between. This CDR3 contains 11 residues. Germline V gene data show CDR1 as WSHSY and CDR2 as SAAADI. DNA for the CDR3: TGCGCCAGCACGGACCACACTGAAGCTTTCTTT. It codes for CASTDHTEAFF.

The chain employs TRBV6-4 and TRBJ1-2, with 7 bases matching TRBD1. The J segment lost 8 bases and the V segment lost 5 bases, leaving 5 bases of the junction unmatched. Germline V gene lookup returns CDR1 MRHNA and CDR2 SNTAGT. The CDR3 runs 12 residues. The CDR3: CASSTHRGGYTF. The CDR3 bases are TGTGCCAGCAGTACCCACAGGGGCGGCTACACCTTC.

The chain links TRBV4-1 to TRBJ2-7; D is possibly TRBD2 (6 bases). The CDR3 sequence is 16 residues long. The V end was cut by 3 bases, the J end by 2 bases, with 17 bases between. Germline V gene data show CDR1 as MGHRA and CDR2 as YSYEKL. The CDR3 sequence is CASSQTSGTPAYEQYF. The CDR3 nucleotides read TGCGCCAGCAGCCAGACGTCCGGGACTCCCGCCTACGAGCAGTACTTC.

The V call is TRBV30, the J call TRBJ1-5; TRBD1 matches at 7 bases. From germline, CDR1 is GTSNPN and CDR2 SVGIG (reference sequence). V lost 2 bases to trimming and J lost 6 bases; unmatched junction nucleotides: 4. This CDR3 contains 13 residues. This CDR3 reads CAWSKEGAQPQHF. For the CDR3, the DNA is TGTGCCTGGAGTAAAGAGGGGGCTCAGCCCCAGCATTTT.

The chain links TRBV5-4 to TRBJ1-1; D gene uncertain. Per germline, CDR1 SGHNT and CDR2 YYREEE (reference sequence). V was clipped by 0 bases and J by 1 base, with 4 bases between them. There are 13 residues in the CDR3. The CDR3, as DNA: TGTGCCAGCAGCTTGGGGTGGAACACTGAAGCTTTCTTT. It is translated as CASSLGWNTEAFF.

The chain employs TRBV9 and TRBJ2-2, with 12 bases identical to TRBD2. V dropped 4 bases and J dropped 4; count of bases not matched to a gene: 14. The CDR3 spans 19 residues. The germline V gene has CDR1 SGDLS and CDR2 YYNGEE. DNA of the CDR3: TGTGCCAGCAGCCTCCCGAGGGCTAGCGGGGGGGCTGGCACCGGGGAGCTGTTTTTT. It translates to CASSLPRASGGAGTGELFF.

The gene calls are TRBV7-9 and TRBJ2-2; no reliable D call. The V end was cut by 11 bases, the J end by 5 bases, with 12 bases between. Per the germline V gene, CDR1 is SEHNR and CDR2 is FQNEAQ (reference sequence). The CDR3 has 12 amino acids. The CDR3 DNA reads TGTGCCTCCGACAAACAAACCGGGGAGCTGTTTTTT. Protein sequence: CASDKQTGELFF.

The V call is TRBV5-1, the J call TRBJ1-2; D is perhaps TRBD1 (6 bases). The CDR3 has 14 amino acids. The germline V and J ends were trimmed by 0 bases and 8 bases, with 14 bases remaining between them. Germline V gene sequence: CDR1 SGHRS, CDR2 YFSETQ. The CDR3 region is CASSLAGGAGGYTF. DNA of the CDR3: TGCGCCAGCAGCTTGGCCGGGGGCGCTGGGGGCTACACCTTC. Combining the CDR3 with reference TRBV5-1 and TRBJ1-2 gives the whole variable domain KAGVTQTPRYLIKTRGQQVTLSCSPISGHRSVSWYQQTPGQGLQFLFEYFSETQRNKGNFPGRFSGRQFSNSRSEMNVSTLELGDSALYLCASSLAGGAGGYTFGSGTRLTVV.

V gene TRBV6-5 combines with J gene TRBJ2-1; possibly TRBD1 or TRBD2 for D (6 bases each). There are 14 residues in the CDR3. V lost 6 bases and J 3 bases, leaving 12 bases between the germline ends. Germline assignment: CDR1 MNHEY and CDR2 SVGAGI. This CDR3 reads CASRGGPNYNEQFF. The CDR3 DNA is TGTGCCAGCAGGGGGGGCCCTAACTACAATGAGCAGTTCTTC.

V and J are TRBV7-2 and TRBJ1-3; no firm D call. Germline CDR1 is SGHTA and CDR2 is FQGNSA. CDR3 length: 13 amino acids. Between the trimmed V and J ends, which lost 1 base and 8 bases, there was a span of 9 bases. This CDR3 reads CASSLGRTDTIYF. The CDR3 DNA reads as TGTGCCAGCAGCTTAGGCAGGACCGACACCATATATTTT. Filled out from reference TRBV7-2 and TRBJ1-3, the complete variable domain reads GAGVSQSPSNKVTEKGKDVELRCDPISGHTALYWYRQSLGQGLEFLIYFQGNSAPDKSGLPSDRFSAERTGGSVSTLTIQRTQQEDSAVYLCASSLGRTDTIYFGEGSWLTVV.

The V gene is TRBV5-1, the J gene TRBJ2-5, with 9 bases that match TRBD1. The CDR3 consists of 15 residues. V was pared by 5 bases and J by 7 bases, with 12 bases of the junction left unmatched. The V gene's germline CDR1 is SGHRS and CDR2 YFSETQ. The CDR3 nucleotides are TGCGCCAGCAGTCTCGACAGGGGGTCATTCGGGACCCAGTACTTC. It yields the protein CASSLDRGSFGTQYF.

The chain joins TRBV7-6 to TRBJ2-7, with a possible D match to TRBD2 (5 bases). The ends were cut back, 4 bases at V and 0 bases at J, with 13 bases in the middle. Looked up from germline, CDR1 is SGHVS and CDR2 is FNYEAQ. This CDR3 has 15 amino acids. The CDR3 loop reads CASSSDYGSSYEQYF. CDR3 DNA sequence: TGTGCCAGCAGCTCCGACTATGGAAGCTCCTACGAGCAGTACTTC.

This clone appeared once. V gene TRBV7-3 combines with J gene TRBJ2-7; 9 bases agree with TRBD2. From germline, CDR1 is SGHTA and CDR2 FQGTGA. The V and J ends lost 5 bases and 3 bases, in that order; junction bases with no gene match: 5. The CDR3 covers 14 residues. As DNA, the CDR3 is TGTGCCAGCAGCGTAAGCGGGGGGAACTACGAGCAGTACTTC. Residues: CASSVSGGNYEQYF.

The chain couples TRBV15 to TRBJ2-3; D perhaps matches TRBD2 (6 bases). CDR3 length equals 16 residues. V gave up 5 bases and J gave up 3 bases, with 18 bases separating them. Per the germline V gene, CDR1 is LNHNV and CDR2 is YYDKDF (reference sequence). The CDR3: CATSSDLGLWTDTQYF. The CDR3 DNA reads TGTGCCACCAGCTCAGATCTGGGACTCTGGACAGATACGCAGTATTTT.

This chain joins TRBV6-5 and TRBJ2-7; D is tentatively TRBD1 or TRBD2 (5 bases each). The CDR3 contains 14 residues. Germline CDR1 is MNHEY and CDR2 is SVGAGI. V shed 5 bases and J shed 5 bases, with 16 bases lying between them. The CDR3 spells CASSPSEGIHEQYF. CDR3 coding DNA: TGTGCCAGCAGTCCCAGTGAGGGGATCCACGAGCAGTACTTC.

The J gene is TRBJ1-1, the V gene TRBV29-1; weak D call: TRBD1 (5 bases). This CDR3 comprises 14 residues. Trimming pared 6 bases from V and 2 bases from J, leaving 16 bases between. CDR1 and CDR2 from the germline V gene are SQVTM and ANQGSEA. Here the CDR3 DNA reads TGCAGCGTGGGGGGTGAGGGGATTAACACTGAAGCTTTCTTT. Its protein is CSVGGEGINTEAFF.

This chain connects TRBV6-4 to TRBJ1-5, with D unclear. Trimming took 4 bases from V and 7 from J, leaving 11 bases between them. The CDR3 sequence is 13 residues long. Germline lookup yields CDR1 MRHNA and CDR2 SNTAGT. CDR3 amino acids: CASSVNSGQPQHF. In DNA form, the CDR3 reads TGTGCCAGCAGTGTTAACAGCGGGCAGCCCCAGCATTTT.

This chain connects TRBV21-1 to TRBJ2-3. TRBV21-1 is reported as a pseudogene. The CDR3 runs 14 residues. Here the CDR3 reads CASSKETEQDTQYF. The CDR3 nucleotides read TGTGCCAGCAGCAAAGAGACGGAACAAGATACGCAGTATTTT.

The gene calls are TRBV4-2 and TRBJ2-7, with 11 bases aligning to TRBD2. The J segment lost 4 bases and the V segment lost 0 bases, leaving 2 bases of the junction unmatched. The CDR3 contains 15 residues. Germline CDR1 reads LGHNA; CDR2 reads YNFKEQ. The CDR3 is CASSQELAGVYEQYF. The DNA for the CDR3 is TGTGCCAGCAGCCAAGAACTAGCGGGGGTTTACGAGCAGTACTTC.

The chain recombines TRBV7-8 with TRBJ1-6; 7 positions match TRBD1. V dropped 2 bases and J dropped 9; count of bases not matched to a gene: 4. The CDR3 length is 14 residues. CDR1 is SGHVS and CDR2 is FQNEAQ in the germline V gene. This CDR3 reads CASSLIQGGSPLHF. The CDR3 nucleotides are TGTGCCAGCAGCTTAATCCAGGGGGGTTCACCCCTCCACTTT.

The DNA of the CDR3 is TGTGCCAGCAGCCCGTCGTACGGGGATCGAGGTACTGAAGCTTTCTTT. Translated, it gives CASSPSYGDRGTEAFF. J is TRBJ1-1 and V is TRBV5-6; the D is unclear. This CDR3 contains 16 residues. Looked up from germline, CDR1 is SGHDT and CDR2 is YYEEEE. V was shortened by 4 bases and J by 5 bases, with 21 bases between the two germline ends. Full variable domain (outside the CDR3, taken from reference TRBV5-6 and TRBJ1-1): DAGVTQSPTHLIKTRGQQVTLRCSPKSGHDTVSWYQQALGQGPQFIFQYYEEEERQRGNFPDRFSGHQFPNYSSELNVNALLLGDSALYLCASSPSYGDRGTEAFFGQGTRLTVV.

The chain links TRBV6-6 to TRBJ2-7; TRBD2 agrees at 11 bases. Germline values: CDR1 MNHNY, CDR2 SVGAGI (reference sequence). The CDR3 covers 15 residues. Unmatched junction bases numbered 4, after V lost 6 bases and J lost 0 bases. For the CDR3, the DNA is TGTGCCAGCAGGTCGACTAGCGGGGTCTCCTACGAGCAGTACTTC. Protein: CASRSTSGVSYEQYF.

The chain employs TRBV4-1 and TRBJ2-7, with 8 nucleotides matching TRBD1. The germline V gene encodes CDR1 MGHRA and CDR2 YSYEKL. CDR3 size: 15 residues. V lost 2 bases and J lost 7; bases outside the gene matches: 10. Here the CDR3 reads CASSQTGTGAREQYF. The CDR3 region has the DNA TGCGCCAGCAGCCAAACCGGGACAGGAGCAAGAGAGCAGTACTTC.

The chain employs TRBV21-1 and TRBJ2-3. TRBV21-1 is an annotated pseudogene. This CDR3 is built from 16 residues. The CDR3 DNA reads TGTGCCAGCAGCAAGCCCCGGGGCCCCCCAGAAGGTACGCAGTATTTT. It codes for CASSKPRGPPEGTQYF.

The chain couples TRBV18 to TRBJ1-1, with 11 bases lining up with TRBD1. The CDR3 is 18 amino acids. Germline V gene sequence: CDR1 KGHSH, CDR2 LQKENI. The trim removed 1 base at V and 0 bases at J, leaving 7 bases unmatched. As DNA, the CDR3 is TGTGCCAGCTCACCACAAAGGACAGGGGGCGACTTGAACACTGAAGCTTTCTTT. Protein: CASSPQRTGGDLNTEAFF.

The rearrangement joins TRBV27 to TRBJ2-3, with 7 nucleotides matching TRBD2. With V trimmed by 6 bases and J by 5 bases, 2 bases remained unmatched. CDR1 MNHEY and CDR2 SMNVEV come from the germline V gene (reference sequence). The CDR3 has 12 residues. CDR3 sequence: CASRWGGDTQYF. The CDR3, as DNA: TGTGCCAGCAGGTGGGGGGGAGATACGCAGTATTTT.

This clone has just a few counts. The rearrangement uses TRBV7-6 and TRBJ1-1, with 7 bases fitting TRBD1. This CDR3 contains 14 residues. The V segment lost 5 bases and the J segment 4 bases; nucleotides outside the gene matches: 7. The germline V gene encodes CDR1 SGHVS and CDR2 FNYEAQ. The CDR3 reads CASSPNRGSTEAFF. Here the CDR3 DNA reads TGTGCCAGCAGCCCAAACAGGGGATCCACTGAAGCTTTCTTT.

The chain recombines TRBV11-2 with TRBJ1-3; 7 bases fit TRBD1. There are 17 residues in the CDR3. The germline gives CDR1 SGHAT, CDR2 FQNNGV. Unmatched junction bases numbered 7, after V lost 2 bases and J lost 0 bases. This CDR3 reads CASSLYRQGLSGNTIYF. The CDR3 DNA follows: TGTGCCAGCAGCTTATACCGACAGGGCCTCTCTGGAAACACCATATATTTT.

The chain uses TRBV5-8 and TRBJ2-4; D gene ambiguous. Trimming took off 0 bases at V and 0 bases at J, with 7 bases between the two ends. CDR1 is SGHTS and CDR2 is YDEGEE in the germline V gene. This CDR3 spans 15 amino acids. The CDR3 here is CASSLGTQAKNIQYF. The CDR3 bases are TGTGCCAGCAGCTTGGGCACCCAAGCCAAAAACATTCAGTACTTC.

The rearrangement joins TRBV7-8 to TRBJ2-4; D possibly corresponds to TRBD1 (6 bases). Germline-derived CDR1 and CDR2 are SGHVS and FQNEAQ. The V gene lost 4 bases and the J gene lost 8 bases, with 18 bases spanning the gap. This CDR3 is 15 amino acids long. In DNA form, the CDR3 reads TGTGCCAGCAGCTCTCAGACAGGCCAGGGGTACATTCAGTACTTC. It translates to CASSSQTGQGYIQYF.